These T cell receptor beta chains were read from a single sample in a study of T cell responses to AZD1222 COVID-19 vaccine. Sequenced by immunoSEQ multiplex PCR; TCRdb stores in-frame clones only, minus some. The table records 150,000 to 200,000 clones, 85% to 90% of them present only once. Source: peripheral blood, taken on day 0 of AZD1222 vaccination. The receptors were sampled from an adult in good health. The CDR3 runs from the conserved cysteine through the conserved F or W. The D gene is left open where the match is weak. The size entry is marked missing in some rows and otherwise reads once, few, many or a size class.

v_call	clone_size	d_call	j_call	cdr3_nt	cdr3_aa
TRBV19	-	-	TRBJ1-6	TGTGCCAGTAGTATTCAGGGTCCGGATAATTCACCCCTCCACTTT	CASSIQGPDNSPLHF
TRBV28	-	-	TRBJ1-1	TGTGCCAGCAGTTCTGACAGGCGCCGATTGAACACTGAAGCTTTCTTT	CASSSDRRRLNTEAFF
TRBV5-6	-	-	TRBJ2-7	TGTGCCAGCGGAGTACAGGGATACGAGCAGTACTTC	CASGVQGYEQYF
TRBV19	-	-	TRBJ2-7	TGTGCCAGTACAATGGGACACAGCTCCTACGAGCAGTACTTC	CASTMGHSSYEQYF
TRBV11-2	-	-	TRBJ2-2	TGTGCCAGCAGCTTAGGTCGTGCCGGCGTGGGCACCGGGGAGCTGTTTTTT	CASSLGRAGVGTGELFF
TRBV28	-	TRBD1	TRBJ2-4	TGTGCCAGCAGTTTACAGGGGGAAAACATTCAGTACTTC	CASSLQGENIQYF
TRBV5-5	-	TRBD1	TRBJ2-1	TGTGCCAGCAGCTTACCCGGGACAGGGTTAGATGAGCAGTTCTTC	CASSLPGTGLDEQFF
TRBV7-6	-	TRBD1	TRBJ2-1	TGTGCCAGCAGCCCCCCCGGGACAGCCTACAATGAGCAGTTCTTC	CASSPPGTAYNEQFF
TRBV10-3	-	-	TRBJ2-1	TGTGCCATCAGTGTTGAAGGGGTTTTGGTCAATGAGCAGTTCTTC	CAISVEGVLVNEQFF
TRBV9	-	-	TRBJ2-1	TGTGCCAGCAGCGCATCGTCTTACTCCTACAATGAGCAGTTCTTC	CASSASSYSYNEQFF
TRBV5-1	-	-	TRBJ2-1	TGCGCCAGCAGCCCGGCTGGTGTCAATGAGCAGTTCTTC	CASSPAGVNEQFF
TRBV2	few	-	TRBJ2-5	TGTGCCAGCAGGGTTCAAGAGACCCAGTACTTC	CASRVQETQYF
TRBV10-3	-	-	TRBJ1-2	TGTGCCATCAGTGCCAAGGCAGGGGCGGACTATGGCTACACCTTC	CAISAKAGADYGYTF
TRBV9	-	-	TRBJ2-1	TGTGCCAGCAGCCTCCTAGCGTCCAATGAGCAGTTCTTC	CASSLLASNEQFF
TRBV11-2	-	TRBD2	TRBJ2-7	TGTGCCAGCAGCTTACTGGCAGAGAGAGGACTAGCCAGGTCCTACGAGCAGTACTTC	CASSLLAERGLARSYEQYF
TRBV29-1	-	TRBD1	TRBJ1-5	TGCAGCGTTCGACAGGGGATCAATCAGCCCCAGCATTTT	CSVRQGINQPQHF
TRBV9	-	TRBD2	TRBJ2-7	TGTGCCAGCAGCCCCGGGACAGGGGGACTAGCGGGAGGTTACGAGCAGTACTTC	CASSPGTGGLAGGYEQYF
TRBV28	-	-	TRBJ1-2	TGTGCCAGCAGTGTAAGGGGGGGCGGCTACACCTTC	CASSVRGGGYTF
TRBV19	-	-	TRBJ1-5	TGTGCCAGTAGTTTCTCAAACAGGGAAGCCCAGCATTTT	CASSFSNREAQHF
TRBV6-5	-	TRBD1	TRBJ1-5	TGTGCCAGCATGACAGGGGGCAATCAGCCCCAGCATTTT	CASMTGGNQPQHF
TRBV28	few	-	TRBJ1-6	TGTGCCAGCACCGTGGGGGTCTTTATTTCACCCCTCCACTTT	CASTVGVFISPLHF
TRBV6-5	-	-	TRBJ1-2	TGTGCCAGCGCCTCGCCCCCTAACTATGGCTACACCTTC	CASASPPNYGYTF
TRBV21-1	-	-	TRBJ2-7	TGTGCCAGCAGCATCAGCAGGACTAGGATTTACGAGCAGTACTTC	CASSISRTRIYEQYF
TRBV30	-	TRBD1	TRBJ2-6	TGTGCCTGGTCCTGGGACAGGGCGGGTGGGGCCAACGTCCTGACTTTC	CAWSWDRAGGANVLTF
TRBV6-2/TRBV6-3	-	-	TRBJ2-5	TGTGCCAGCAATTATGATCAGGGGCCCTCTCAACAAGAGACCCAGTACTTC	CASNYDQGPSQQETQYF
TRBV3-1/TRBV3-2	-	TRBD1	TRBJ1-4	TGTGCCAGCAGCCCCCCGACAGGGACTAATGAAAAACTGTTTTTT	CASSPPTGTNEKLFF
TRBV2	-	-	TRBJ1-2	TGTGCCAGCAGTGAACGGCAGAATAACTATGGCTACACCTTC	CASSERQNNYGYTF
TRBV15	-	-	TRBJ1-6	TGTGCCACCAGAGCCGAGAGCTCCTATAATTCACCCCTCCACTTT	CATRAESSYNSPLHF
TRBV9	-	-	TRBJ1-6	TGTGCCAGCAGCGTAGAAGACAGATATAATTCACCCCTCCACTTT	CASSVEDRYNSPLHF
TRBV6-2/TRBV6-3	-	-	TRBJ1-2	TGTGCCAGCAGTTACGAACTCTTAGCTAACTATGGCTACACCTTC	CASSYELLANYGYTF
TRBV6-4	-	-	TRBJ1-2	TGTGCCAGCAGAAAAACCGGGGAGGGTATGAACTATGGCTACACCTTC	CASRKTGEGMNYGYTF
TRBV5-8	-	-	TRBJ1-1	TGTGCCAGCAGCCCTAGGACAGAGAACACTGAAGCTTTCTTT	CASSPRTENTEAFF
TRBV7-2	-	TRBD1	TRBJ1-2	TGTGCCAGCAGCTTACTAGTCGGACAGGGTGCCGGCTACACCTTC	CASSLLVGQGAGYTF
TRBV7-3	-	-	TRBJ2-6	TGTGCCAGCAGCTTACAACCCCCGCAGGCGGGGGCCAACGTCCTGACTTTC	CASSLQPPQAGANVLTF
TRBV6-5	-	-	TRBJ1-3	TGTGCCACCCGGTTGACAGGACACTCTGGAAACACCATATATTTT	CATRLTGHSGNTIYF
TRBV5-8	-	TRBD2	TRBJ2-3	TGTGCCAGCGGATCTAGCGGGATTAGCACAGATACGCAGTATTTT	CASGSSGISTDTQYF
TRBV10-3	-	-	TRBJ2-1	TGTGCCATCAGTGAGGGCAATGAGCAGTTCTTC	CAISEGNEQFF
TRBV27	-	TRBD1	TRBJ2-1	TGTGCCAGCAGTCCGAGGAACAGGGGGGACAATGAGCAGTTCTTC	CASSPRNRGDNEQFF
TRBV7-2	-	TRBD2	TRBJ2-1	TGTGCCAGCAGAATTCCCGGGACTAGCAGCCGAGAGCAGTTCTTC	CASRIPGTSSREQFF
TRBV19	once	TRBD1	TRBJ1-2	TGTGCAGCGGGGACAGGGAAGCTCTATGGCTACACCTTC	CAAGTGKLYGYTF
TRBV5-1	-	TRBD1	TRBJ2-2	TGCGCCAGCAGCCCAGGGGGCTGGAACACCGGGGAGCTGTTTTTT	CASSPGGWNTGELFF
TRBV24-1	-	TRBD2	TRBJ2-3	TGTGCCTCTACTAGCGGGAGGGCCACAGATACGCAGTATTTT	CASTSGRATDTQYF
TRBV6-5	-	-	TRBJ1-5	TGTGCCAGCAGCCTCGGACAGAATAATCAGCCCCAGCATTTT	CASSLGQNNQPQHF
TRBV30	-	TRBD2	TRBJ2-7	TGTGCCTGGGGACTAGCGGGAGCCTACGAGCAGTACTTC	CAWGLAGAYEQYF
TRBV11-1	-	-	TRBJ1-3	TGTGCCAGCAGCTTAGAGAACAGCGCCTCTGGAAACACCATATATTTT	CASSLENSASGNTIYF
TRBV10-2	-	-	TRBJ2-7	TGCGCCAGCAGTGAGTCGAGGTTCGAGCAGTACTTC	CASSESRFEQYF
TRBV27	-	-	TRBJ1-1	TGTGCCAGCAGTTTAAACGGGGTAATTGAAGCTTTCTTT	CASSLNGVIEAFF
TRBV7-8	-	-	TRBJ1-5	TGTGCCAGCAGCTTATCGAACGGTTATAGCAATCAGCCCCAGCATTTT	CASSLSNGYSNQPQHF
TRBV6-2/TRBV6-3	-	TRBD1	TRBJ1-5	TGTGCCAGCAGTCAAGACAGGGGCAATCAGCCCCAGCATTTT	CASSQDRGNQPQHF
TRBV28	-	-	TRBJ1-2	TGTGCCAGCAGTTTAGGGGCAGGGGCTGGCTACACCTTC	CASSLGAGAGYTF
TRBV29-1	-	-	TRBJ1-3	TGCAGCGTCGGTTTGGGGTCTAGAGTAGGCTCTGGAAACACCATATATTTT	CSVGLGSRVGSGNTIYF
TRBV6-1	once	-	TRBJ1-2	TGTGCCAGCAGTGAGCAAGGGGTTCACCATGGCTACACCTTC	CASSEQGVHHGYTF
TRBV5-1	-	-	TRBJ2-5	TGCGCCAGCAGCTTGGATGACACAACTGTCCAAGAGACCCAGTACTTC	CASSLDDTTVQETQYF